The following is a T cell receptor beta chain sequence with its context. The data belong to a study of lymphopenia after photon versus proton radiotherapy. The data were produced by immunoSEQ multiplex PCR, yet TCRdb's version contains in-frame clones alone and is incomplete. The sample shows 25,000 to 30,000 clones, roughly 90% of them seen only once. This TCR was recovered from a man in his forties or fifties with gastric cancer. Sequences were derived from peripheral blood, sampled from a patient treated with photon-based radiotherapy.

The CDR3 region has the DNA TGCGCCAGCAGTGGACAGGGCAGGGCAAACATTCAGTACTTC. This encodes CASSGQGRANIQYF. J is TRBJ2-4 and V is TRBV4-1, with 8 bases identical to TRBD1. There are 14 residues in the CDR3. The junction had 7 bases not matched to a gene; V was cut back by 6 bases and J by 6 bases. CDR1 MGHRA and CDR2 YSYEKL come from the germline V gene.